Detailed here is one T cell receptor (beta chain). The antigen is not known. This CDR3 region has 16 residues. Germline V gene data show CDR1 as SGHVS and CDR2 as FQNEAQ. Trimming stripped 2 bases from V and 6 bases from J, with 17 bases between. The data are from a study of T cells in localized non-small cell lung cancer. Study-level findings and limits: Compared with tumor, uninvolved adjacent lung displayed greater T cell clonality, ranking highest overall. Heterogeneity within the tumor remains possible, as just one region underwent sequencing. An association was observed between higher blood T cell density and longer overall survival. Appearances in adjacent lung were noted for a median roughly 58 of the top 100 tumor clones.

Here immunoSEQ multiplex PCR was the method, and the copy in TCRdb shows in-frame clones only, minus some. Among around 64,000 clones listed, roughly 89% were seen once. Sample: peripheral blood, taken before any cancer treatment. The TCR comes from a man aged 40 to 75 with stage I squamous cell lung carcinoma. The chain has TRBV7-8 and TRBJ2-1, with D hard to call. The CDR3 here is CASSLTPPNNPNEQFF. CDR3 nucleotides: TGTGCCAGCAGCTTAACCCCACCCAATAACCCCAATGAGCAGTTCTTC.